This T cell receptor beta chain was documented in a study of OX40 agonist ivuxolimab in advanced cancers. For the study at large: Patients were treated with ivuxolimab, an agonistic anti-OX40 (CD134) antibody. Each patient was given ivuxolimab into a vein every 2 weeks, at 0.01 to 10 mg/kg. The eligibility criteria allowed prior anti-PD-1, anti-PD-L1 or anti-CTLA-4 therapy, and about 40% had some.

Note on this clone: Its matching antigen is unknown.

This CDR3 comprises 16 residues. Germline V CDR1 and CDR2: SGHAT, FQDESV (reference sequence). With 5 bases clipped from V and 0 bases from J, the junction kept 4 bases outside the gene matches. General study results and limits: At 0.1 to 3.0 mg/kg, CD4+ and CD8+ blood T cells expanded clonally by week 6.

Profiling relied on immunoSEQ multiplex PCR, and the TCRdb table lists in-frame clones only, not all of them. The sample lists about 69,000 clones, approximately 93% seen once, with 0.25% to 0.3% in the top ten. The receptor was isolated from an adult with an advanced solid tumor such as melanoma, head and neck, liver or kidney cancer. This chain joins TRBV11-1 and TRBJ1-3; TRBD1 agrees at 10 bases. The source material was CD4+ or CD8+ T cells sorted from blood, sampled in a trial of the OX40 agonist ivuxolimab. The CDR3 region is CASSDRGHSSGNTIYF. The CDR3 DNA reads TGTGCCAGCAGCGACAGGGGGCACAGCTCTGGAAACACCATATATTTT.